The source of this T cell receptor beta chain is a study of shared clonotypes between healthy human individuals. Profiled with immunoSEQ multiplex PCR; TCRdb holds only in-frame clones, not every one. The table lists 2 million to 2.5 million clones, just over 90% of them singletons. The ends lost 0 bases at V and 2 bases at J; junction bases unmatched: 1. Germline values: CDR1 SGHVS, CDR2 FQNEAQ. This CDR3 comprises 15 residues. The chain recombines TRBV7-8 with TRBJ1-2; 9 bases are a match to TRBD1. Sequencing was carried out using naive CD4+ T cells from PBMCs. The subset here: CD45RA+ positively selected. This sequence was found in a man between 18 and 35 years old in good health. Some clones in this sample may be carry-over from other donors' samples. The CDR3 coding sequence is TGTGCCAGCAGCTTAGCGACAGGGGGGAACTATGGCTACACCTTC. Translated, it gives CASSLATGGNYGYTF. The variable domain in full, completed from reference TRBV7-8 and TRBJ1-2, reads GAGVSQSPRYKVAKRGQDVALRCDPISGHVSLFWYQQALGQGPEFLTYFQNEAQLDKSGLPSDRFFAERPEGSVSTLKIQRTQQEDSAVYLCASSLATGGNYGYTFGSGTRLTVV.